This note documents a single T cell receptor beta chain sequence. Its specificity is unknown. Other DNA sequences in this specimen translate into the identical CDR3. This record belongs to a study of Ad26.COV2.S vaccination and SARS-CoV-2 variants. Study conclusions and caveats: Researchers reported similar non-spike TCR breadth in vaccine and placebo recipients. Post-vaccination breadth of spike-specific CD8+ and CD4+ T cell responses was reportedly substantial. Those who received the vaccine showed greater spike-specific TCR breadth than those given placebo.

This table comes from immunoSEQ multiplex PCR, and its TCRdb copy is limited to in-frame clones, with some not included. The table includes 150,000 to 200,000 clones, roughly 89% detected once. This clonotype was sampled from a human donor who had recovered from COVID-19. This material consisted of peripheral blood, taken after recovery from COVID-19.

The chain's CDR3 is CASSFGPNYGYTF. The DNA of the CDR3 is TGTGCCAGCAGTTTTGGACCAAACTATGGCTACACCTTC. The gene calls are TRBV28 and TRBJ1-2, with D unclear. In germline, CDR1 is MDHEN, CDR2 SYDVKM. Deletions cut 3 bases from V and 2 bases from J, with 7 bases between. The CDR3 has 13 amino acids.